This T cell receptor beta chain was identified during a study of T cells in Graves' hyperthyroidism and ophthalmopathy. The wider study: Once the initial diagnosis was made, peripheral blood was obtained before any treatment.

TCR beta CDR3 sequences were amplified from RNA transcripts. HTBI primers were the set used in a first-round RT-PCR of the TCR CDR3. TCRdb used MiXCR to reprocess the multiplex PCR reads, holding one entry per CDR3 protein. In the table there are 600,000 or so distinct CDR3 sequences, around 15% of which are singletons. Germline V gene lookup returns CDR1 MNHNS and CDR2 SASEGT. Trimming removed 9 bases from V and 6 bases from J; junction bases left unmatched: 11. There are 15 residues in the CDR3. Among the patients, aged 18 to 65, hyperthyroidism was newly diagnosed and had lasted under 2 months. The study excluded patients with uncontrolled infection, other autoimmune disease, pregnancy or lactation. This clonotype was found many times.

The gene calls are TRBV6-1 and TRBJ1-5; TRBD1 matches at 10 bases. Input material: blood. The sequence was collected from a woman aged 25 to 39 with Graves' hyperthyroidism. DNA for the CDR3: TGTGCCAGTGAAGTGAGGGACAGGGGAGGTCAGCCCCAGCATTTT. Translating it yields CASEVRDRGGQPQHF.